This T cell receptor (beta chain) was sequenced for a study of control samples from healthy donors and cancer patients. CDR1 KGHSH and CDR2 LQKENI come from the germline V gene. Trimming took off 4 bases at V and 3 bases at J, with 13 bases between the two ends. This CDR3 has 14 residues. Here immunoSEQ multiplex PCR was the method, and the copy in TCRdb shows in-frame clones only, minus some. This sample has about 28,000 clones, with 90% to 95% found just once. The sequenced sample was PBMCs. V and J are TRBV18 and TRBJ2-7, with D tentatively TRBD1 (6 bases). The source of this sequence is a man aged 50 to 59 with lung cancer. The CDR3 DNA sequence: TGTGCCAGCTCACGTACCGGGACACTCTACGAGCAGTACTTC. This gives the protein CASSRTGTLYEQYF.